Listed below are T cell receptor beta chains from one sample, sequenced in a study of blood T cells in healthy people across ages. TCRdb re-called the 5' RACE reads through MiXCR, storing one row per CDR3 protein. Among 600,000 to 850,000 distinct CDR3 sequences listed, around 25% were seen once. The same data also went into a second study, on T cells of mothers and their children.

Sequencing was done on a sample of blood. Receptors were obtained from a boy younger than 18 in good health. The CDR3 runs from the conserved cysteine through the conserved F or W. The D gene is left open where the match is weak. For some rows the clone size is stated as once, few or many, or as a class when expanded; others skip it.

TRBV20-1	TRBJ2-7	.	few	CSARDIWGVPYEQYF	TGCAGTGCTAGAGATATTTGGGGGGTCCCCTACGAGCAGTACTTC
TRBV27	TRBJ2-7	.	few	CASSQGQGFEQYF	TGTGCCAGCAGTCAGGGCCAGGGGTTCGAGCAGTACTTC
TRBV24-1	TRBJ2-7	.	.	CATSDDRFDEQYF	TGTGCCACCAGTGATGACAGGTTTGACGAGCAGTACTTC
TRBV29-1	TRBJ1-5	.	few	CSAVDRYHSNQPQHF	TGCAGCGCGGTGGACAGATACCATAGCAATCAGCCCCAGCATTTT
TRBV5-6	TRBJ2-1	.	few	CASSIVWEQFF	TGTGCCAGCAGCATAGTCTGGGAGCAGTTCTTC
TRBV6-5	TRBJ2-4	TRBD1	.	CASSFKQGVAKNIQYF	TGTGCCAGCAGTTTCAAACAGGGGGTAGCCAAAAACATTCAGTACTTC
TRBV27	TRBJ2-1	TRBD2	few	CASSSRLAGGAASSYNEQFF	TGTGCCAGCAGTTCCCGACTAGCGGGAGGGGCAGCGAGTTCCTACAATGAGCAGTTCTTC
TRBV11-2	TRBJ2-3	TRBD2	.	CASSVGTSGVTDTQYF	TGTGCCAGCAGCGTCGGGACTAGCGGGGTCACAGATACGCAGTATTTT
TRBV25-1	TRBJ2-7	.	.	CASSEYNQQYF	TGTGCCAGCAGTGAATATAACCAGCAGTACTTC
TRBV7-2	TRBJ2-7	TRBD2	few	CASSLDLRVAGGYEQYF	TGTGCCAGCAGCTTAGATCTTCGGGTAGCGGGGGGATACGAGCAGTACTTC
TRBV29-1	TRBJ2-7	TRBD2	few	CSVVIAGGYEQYF	TGCAGCGTTGTAATAGCGGGAGGTTACGAGCAGTACTTC
TRBV9	TRBJ2-5	.	few	CASSPLAALRQETQYF	TGTGCCAGCAGCCCATTAGCGGCCCTGCGACAAGAGACCCAGTACTTC
TRBV13	TRBJ2-5	.	.	CASSSERGEIQYF	TGTGCCAGCAGCTCGGAGAGGGGTGAGATCCAGTACTTC
TRBV10-3	TRBJ2-5	.	.	CAISESWDMATQYF	TGTGCCATCAGTGAGTCGTGGGATATGGCGACCCAGTACTTC
TRBV19	TRBJ2-5	.	few	CASSSGHQGGETQYF	TGTGCCAGTAGTTCAGGGCACCAGGGGGGGGAGACCCAGTACTTC
TRBV6-6	TRBJ1-2	.	few	CASRIGLDNYGYTF	TGTGCCAGCAGGATCGGACTAGATAACTATGGCTACACCTTC
TRBV3-1	TRBJ1-1	.	.	CASSQDSGRLTEAFF	TGTGCCAGCAGCCAAGATTCAGGGCGGCTCACTGAAGCTTTCTTT
TRBV7-2	TRBJ1-2	TRBD1	.	CASIRQQGGTGGFRRGYTF	TGTGCCAGCATCCGACAACAAGGGGGGACAGGGGGCTTTCGGAGGGGCTACACCTTC
TRBV12-3/TRBV12-4	TRBJ1-3	.	.	CASSFDVTYSGNTIYF	TGTGCCAGCAGTTTTGACGTTACCTACTCTGGAAACACCATATATTTT
TRBV28	TRBJ2-7	.	once	CASSRGLGTGDEQYF	TGTGCCAGCAGTCGTGGACTAGGGACAGGAGACGAGCAGTACTTC
TRBV20-1	TRBJ2-1	.	few	CSAREGRGDLNYNEQFF	TGCAGTGCTAGAGAGGGTAGGGGGGACCTAAACTACAATGAGCAGTTCTTC
TRBV6-6	TRBJ2-5	.	.	CASSTPQGGEETQYF	TGTGCCAGCAGTACGCCCCAGGGAGGAGAAGAGACCCAGTACTTC
TRBV11-2	TRBJ1-3	.	.	CASRESSGNTIYF	TGTGCCAGCAGAGAGAGCTCTGGAAACACCATATATTTT
TRBV12-3/TRBV12-4	TRBJ2-5	.	few	CASSWDVETQYF	TGTGCCAGCAGTTGGGACGTCGAGACCCAGTACTTC
TRBV29-1	TRBJ2-5	.	.	CSVEDGKGVETQYF	TGCAGCGTTGAAGACGGTAAAGGGGTGGAGACCCAGTACTTC
TRBV11-2	TRBJ2-7	TRBD1	once	CASSSWGSDRGDEQYF	TGTGCCAGCAGCTCCTGGGGTTCCGACAGGGGAGACGAGCAGTACTTC